The 5 T cell receptor beta chains below were found in one sample sequenced in a study of shared clonotypes between healthy human individuals. TCRdb's table, derived via immunoSEQ multiplex PCR, lists solely in-frame clones and lacks some. The sample contains more than 2,000,000 clones, 85% to 95% of which appear only once. Sequencing input: naive CD4+ T cells from PBMCs. Subset noted: CD45RA+ positively selected. The receptors shown here come from a man aged 18 to 35 in good health. Some clones in this sample may be carry-over from other donors' samples.

V gene TRBV5-8 combines with J gene TRBJ2-5, with 8 bases fitting TRBD2. V was clipped by 3 bases and J by 1 base; unmatched bases: 8. This CDR3 is 16 amino acids long. Germline CDR1 is SGHTS and CDR2 is YDEGEE. This CDR3 reads CASSSYRGGVQETQYF. CDR3 DNA sequence: TGTGCCAGCAGCTCCTACCGGGGGGGAGTCCAAGAGACCCAGTACTTC. Full variable domain (missing parts from reference TRBV5-8 and TRBJ2-5): EAGVTQSPTHLIKTRGQQATLRCSPISGHTSVYWYQQALGLGLQFLLWYDEGEERNRGNFPPRFSGRQFPNYSSELNVNALELEDSALYLCASSSYRGGVQETQYFGPGTRLLVL.

J is TRBJ2-1 and V is TRBV9; D gene unclear. The CDR3 runs 16 residues. Germline V gene sequence: CDR1 SGDLS, CDR2 YYNGEE. The ends were cut back, 4 bases at V and 5 bases at J, with 19 bases in the middle. The CDR3 DNA sequence: TGTGCCAGCAGCCGTATCGTCGGGCCATCCGACAATGAGCAGTTCTTC. Its translation: CASSRIVGPSDNEQFF.

This chain joins TRBV9 and TRBJ2-2; maybe TRBD2 (6 bases). There are 14 residues in the CDR3. Germline CDR1 is SGDLS and CDR2 is YYNGEE. The V gene lost 8 bases and the J gene lost 0 bases, with 11 bases spanning the gap. The CDR3 coding sequence is TGTGCCAGACGGGAGCAGGCGAACACCGGGGAGCTGTTTTTT. Protein sequence: CARREQANTGELFF.

The rearrangement links TRBV5-4 to TRBJ2-3, with D tentatively TRBD2 (5 bases). Trimming removed 5 bases at V and 4 bases at J, with 17 bases between. Germline lookup yields CDR1 SGHNT and CDR2 YYREEE (reference sequence). CDR3 length: 15 amino acids. The CDR3 here is CASSRGIVASDTQYF. In DNA, the CDR3 is TGTGCCAGCAGTCGAGGGATAGTGGCGTCAGATACGCAGTATTTT.

The gene calls are TRBV28 and TRBJ2-1; D remains ambiguous. CDR1 is MDHEN and CDR2 is SYDVKM in the germline V gene. This CDR3 is built from 15 residues. The V gene lost 2 bases and the J gene lost 0 bases, with 8 bases spanning the gap. The CDR3 spells CASSLTLSSYNEQFF. In nucleotides, the CDR3 is TGTGCCAGCAGTTTAACCCTTAGCTCCTACAATGAGCAGTTCTTC.